Below are 4 T cell receptor beta chains sequenced from a single sample in a study of blood T cell repertoires in COVID-19. TCRdb's copy holds only in-frame clones and misses some; the assay was immunoSEQ multiplex PCR. The profile shows 500,000 or so clones, roughly 90% of them singletons. Sequenced input: PBMCs or T cells enriched from blood (not recorded which). Receptors were obtained from a woman younger than 35 who had recovered from COVID-19.

The rearrangement links TRBV7-9 to TRBJ2-1; the match to TRBD1 covers 8 bases. J lost 4 bases, V lost 4 bases, and 9 bases had no gene match. Germline lookup yields CDR1 SEHNR and CDR2 FQNEAQ (reference sequence). This CDR3 has 16 residues. The CDR3 DNA reads as TGTGCCAGCAGCTCCCGGGACGGGACAGGATACAATGAGCAGTTCTTC. Translating it yields CASSSRDGTGYNEQFF.

The V gene is TRBV19, the J gene TRBJ1-4, with 7 bases fitting TRBD1. The germline V gene has CDR1 LNHDA and CDR2 SQIVND (reference sequence). V lost 3 bases and J lost 3; bases outside the gene matches: 7. This CDR3 region has 16 residues. CDR3 region: CASSIGPGTANEKLFF. DNA of the CDR3: TGTGCCAGTAGTATTGGCCCCGGGACAGCTAATGAAAAACTGTTTTTT.

This clone was seen a single time. The chain uses TRBV30 and TRBJ1-2; D might be TRBD1 (6 bases). Germline CDR1 and CDR2: GTSNPN and SVGIG (reference sequence). Trimming removed 2 bases at V and 8 bases at J, with 21 bases between. The CDR3 covers 15 residues. CDR3 amino acids: CAWSTRNEGGGGYTF. The CDR3 region has the DNA TGTGCCTGGAGTACCCGCAATGAGGGGGGAGGGGGCTACACCTTC.

V gene TRBV3-1 (or the pseudogene TRBV3-2) combines with J gene TRBJ2-7; 8 nucleotides agree with TRBD1. Germline CDR1 reads LGHDT; CDR2 reads YNNKEL (reference sequence). Trimming removed 0 bases from V and 3 bases from J; junction bases left unmatched: 4. CDR3 length: 15 amino acids. CDR3 protein: CASSQDLDRVYEQYF. CDR3 nucleotides: TGTGCCAGCAGCCAAGATCTGGACAGGGTCTACGAGCAGTACTTC.